This TCR beta chain was captured in a study of diagnostic markers for celiac disease. After re-calling the reads, TCRdb lists one entry per CDR3 protein, DNA absent. In total, the table holds approximately 8,000 distinct CDR3 sequences. Germline assignment: CDR1 SQVTM and CDR2 ANQGSEA. CDR3 size: 16 residues. The receptor was derived from a human donor. This table probably holds off-target reads from a library built for another chain. V and J are TRBV29-1 and TRBJ2-1; TCRdb's D call, TRBD2, is unchecked because there is no DNA. Sequenced sample: either unsorted cells or a sorted T cell fraction (not recorded which). This CDR3 reads CSVSRGGASGGNEQFF.